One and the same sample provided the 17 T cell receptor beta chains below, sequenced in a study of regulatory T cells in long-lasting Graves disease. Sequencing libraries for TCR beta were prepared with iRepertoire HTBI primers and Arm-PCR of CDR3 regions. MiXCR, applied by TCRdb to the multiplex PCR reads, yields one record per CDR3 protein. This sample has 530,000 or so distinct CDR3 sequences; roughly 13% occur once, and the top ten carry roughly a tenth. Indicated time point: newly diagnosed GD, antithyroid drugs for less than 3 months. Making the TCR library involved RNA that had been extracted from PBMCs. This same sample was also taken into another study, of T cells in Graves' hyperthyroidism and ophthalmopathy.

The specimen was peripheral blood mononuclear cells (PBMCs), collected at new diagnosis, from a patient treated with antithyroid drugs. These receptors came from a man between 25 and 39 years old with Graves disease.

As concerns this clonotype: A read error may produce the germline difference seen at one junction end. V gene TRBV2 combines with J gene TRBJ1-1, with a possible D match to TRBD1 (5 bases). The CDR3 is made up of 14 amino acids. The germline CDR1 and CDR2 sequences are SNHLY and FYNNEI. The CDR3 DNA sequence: TGCGCCAGCAGCCCCCTCCCGGGGGGCACTGAAGCTTTCTTT. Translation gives CASSPLPGGTEAFF.

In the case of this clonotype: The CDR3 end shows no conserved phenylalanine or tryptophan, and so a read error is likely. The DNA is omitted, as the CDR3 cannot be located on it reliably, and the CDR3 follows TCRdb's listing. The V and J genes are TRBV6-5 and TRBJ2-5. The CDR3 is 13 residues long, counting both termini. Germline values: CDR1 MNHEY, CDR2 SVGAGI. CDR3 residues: CASSYSPSWHTYS.

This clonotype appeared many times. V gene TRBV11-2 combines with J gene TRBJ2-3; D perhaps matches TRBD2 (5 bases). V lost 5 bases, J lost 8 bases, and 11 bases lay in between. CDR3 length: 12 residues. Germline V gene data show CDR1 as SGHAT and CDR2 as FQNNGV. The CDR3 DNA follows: TGTGCCAGCAGCCCCGGGGAAGGTACGCAGTATTTT. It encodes CASSPGEGTQYF.

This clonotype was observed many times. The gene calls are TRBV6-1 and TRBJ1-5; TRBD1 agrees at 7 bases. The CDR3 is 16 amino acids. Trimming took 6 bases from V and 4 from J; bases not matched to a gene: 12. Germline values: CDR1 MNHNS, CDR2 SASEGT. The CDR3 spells CASRPRLGTVNQPQHF. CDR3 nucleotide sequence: TGTGCCAGCAGGCCTCGCCTCGGGACAGTTAATCAGCCCCAGCATTTT.

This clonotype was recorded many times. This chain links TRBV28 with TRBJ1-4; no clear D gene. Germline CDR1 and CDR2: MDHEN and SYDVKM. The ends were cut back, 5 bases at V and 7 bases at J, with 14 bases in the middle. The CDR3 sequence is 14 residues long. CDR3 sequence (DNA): TGTGCCAGCAGTCGGCGGCCTTTAGGTGAAAAACTGTTTTTT. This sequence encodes CASSRRPLGEKLFF.

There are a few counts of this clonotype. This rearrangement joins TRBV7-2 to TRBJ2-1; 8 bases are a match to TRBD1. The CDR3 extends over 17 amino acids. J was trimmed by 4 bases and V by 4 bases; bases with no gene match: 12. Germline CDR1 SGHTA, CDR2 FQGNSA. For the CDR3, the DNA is TGTGCCAGCAGCTCCGACCCCCGACAGGGGAGGTACAATGAGCAGTTCTTC. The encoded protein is CASSSDPRQGRYNEQFF.

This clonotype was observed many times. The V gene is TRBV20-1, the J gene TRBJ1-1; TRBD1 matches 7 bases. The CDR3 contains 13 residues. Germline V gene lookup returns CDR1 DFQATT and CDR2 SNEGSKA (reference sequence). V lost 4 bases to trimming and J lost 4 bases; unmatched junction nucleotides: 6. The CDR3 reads CSAMTGWVTEAFF. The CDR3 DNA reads TGCAGTGCTATGACAGGGTGGGTCACTGAAGCTTTCTTT.

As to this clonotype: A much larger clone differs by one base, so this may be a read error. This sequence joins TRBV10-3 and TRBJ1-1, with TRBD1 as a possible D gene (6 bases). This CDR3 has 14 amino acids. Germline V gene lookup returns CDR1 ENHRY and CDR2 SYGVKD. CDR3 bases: TGTGCCGTCAGTGACGGGGGGCAATCGACTGAAGCTTTCTTT. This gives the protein CAVSDGGQSTEAFF.

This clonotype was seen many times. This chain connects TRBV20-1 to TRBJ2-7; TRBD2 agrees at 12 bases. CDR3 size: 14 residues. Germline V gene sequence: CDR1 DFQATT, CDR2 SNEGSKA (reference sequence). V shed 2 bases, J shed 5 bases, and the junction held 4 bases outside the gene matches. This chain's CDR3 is CSARPTSGSHEQYF. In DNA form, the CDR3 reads TGCAGTGCTAGACCGACTAGCGGGAGCCACGAGCAGTACTTC.

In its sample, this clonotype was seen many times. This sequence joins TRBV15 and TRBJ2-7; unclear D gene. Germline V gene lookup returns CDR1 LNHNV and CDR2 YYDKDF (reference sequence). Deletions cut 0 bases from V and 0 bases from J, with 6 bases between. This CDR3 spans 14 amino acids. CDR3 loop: CATSRERVSYEQYF. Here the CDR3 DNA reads TGTGCCACCAGCAGAGAAAGGGTCTCCTACGAGCAGTACTTC.

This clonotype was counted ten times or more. This chain's CDR3 is CASSLETHRLYEQYF. CDR3 DNA: TGTGCCAGCAGTTTAGAGACCCACCGGCTCTACGAGCAGTACTTC. The rearrangement links TRBV12-3 or TRBV12-4 to TRBJ2-7, with no clear D. V was clipped by 1 base and J by 3 bases, with 13 bases between them. The CDR3 extends over 15 amino acids.

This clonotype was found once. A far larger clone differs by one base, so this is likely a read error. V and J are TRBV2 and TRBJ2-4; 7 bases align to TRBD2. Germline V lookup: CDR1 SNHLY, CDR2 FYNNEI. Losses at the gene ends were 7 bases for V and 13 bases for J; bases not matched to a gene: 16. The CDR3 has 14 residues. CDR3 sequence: CASTRSSGYNEQYF. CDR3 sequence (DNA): TGTGCCAGCACAAGGTCTAGCGGCTACAATGAGCAGTACTTC.

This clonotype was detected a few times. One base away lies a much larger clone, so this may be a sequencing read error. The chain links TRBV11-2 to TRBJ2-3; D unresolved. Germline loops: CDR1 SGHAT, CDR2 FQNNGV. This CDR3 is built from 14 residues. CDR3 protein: CAGSPTTSTDTQYF. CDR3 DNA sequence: TGTGCCGGCAGCCCGACGACTAGCACAGATACGCAGTATTTT.

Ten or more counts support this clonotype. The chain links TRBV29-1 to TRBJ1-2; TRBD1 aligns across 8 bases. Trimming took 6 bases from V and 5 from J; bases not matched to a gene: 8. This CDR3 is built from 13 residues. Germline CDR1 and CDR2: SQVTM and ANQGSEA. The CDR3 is CSVIPGQGYGYTF. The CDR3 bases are TGCAGCGTCATTCCCGGACAGGGTTATGGCTACACCTTC.

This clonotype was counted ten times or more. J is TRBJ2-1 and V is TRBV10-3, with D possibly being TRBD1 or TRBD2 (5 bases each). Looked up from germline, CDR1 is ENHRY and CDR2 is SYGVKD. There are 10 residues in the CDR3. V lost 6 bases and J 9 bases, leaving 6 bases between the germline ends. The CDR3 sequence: CAISGTEQFF. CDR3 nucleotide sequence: TGTGCCATCAGCGGGACTGAGCAGTTCTTC.

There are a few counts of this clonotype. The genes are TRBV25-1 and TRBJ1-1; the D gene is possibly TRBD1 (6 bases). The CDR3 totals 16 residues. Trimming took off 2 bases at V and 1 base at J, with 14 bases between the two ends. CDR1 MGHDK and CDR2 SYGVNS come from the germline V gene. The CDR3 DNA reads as TGTGCCAGCAGTGAAGGGAGGGGGGCGCAGAACACTGAAGCTTTCTTT. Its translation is CASSEGRGAQNTEAFF.

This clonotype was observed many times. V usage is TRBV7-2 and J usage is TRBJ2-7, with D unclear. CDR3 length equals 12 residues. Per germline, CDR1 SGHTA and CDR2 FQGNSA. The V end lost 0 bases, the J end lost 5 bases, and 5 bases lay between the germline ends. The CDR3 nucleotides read TGTGCCAGCAGCTTAGCAGTTGACGAGCAGTACTTC. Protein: CASSLAVDEQYF.